The next 13 T cell receptor beta chains were all read from a single sample in a study of T cell responses to AZD1222 COVID-19 vaccine. Method: immunoSEQ multiplex PCR; TCRdb's copy keeps in-frame clones and lacks some. Of 80,000 to 100,000 clones listed, around 94% are singletons. The input for sequencing was peripheral blood, taken on day 0 of AZD1222 vaccination. The receptors were sampled from an adult in good health.

CDR3 loop: CASSPPGQGVPEQYF. The CDR3, as DNA: TGTGCCAGCAGCCCACCGGGACAGGGGGTCCCCGAGCAGTACTTC. This rearrangement joins TRBV5-8 to TRBJ2-7; 11 bases map to TRBD1. The V segment lost 4 bases and the J segment 6 bases; nucleotides outside the gene matches: 9. The CDR3 sequence is 15 residues long. The germline V gene encodes CDR1 SGHTS and CDR2 YDEGEE.

The sample holds a few counts of this clone. V gene TRBV24-1 combines with J gene TRBJ2-2, with D perhaps TRBD1 (7 bases). Trimming left V 4 bases short and J 3 bases short, with 14 bases between. Germline V gene data show CDR1 as KGHDR and CDR2 as SFDVKD. The CDR3 extends over 16 amino acids. DNA of the CDR3: TGTGCCACCAGTGAAGTAGGAGGGGGCCACACCGGGGAGCTGTTTTTT. Encoded protein: CATSEVGGGHTGELFF.

The V and J genes are TRBV6-6 and TRBJ2-3; 11 bases are shared with TRBD2. CDR1 is MNHNY and CDR2 is SVGAGI in the germline V gene (reference sequence). V shed 4 bases, J shed 5 bases, and the junction held 5 bases outside the gene matches. CDR3 length: 15 amino acids. The CDR3 spells CASSLLAGVGDTQYF. The CDR3 region has the DNA TGTGCCAGCAGTTTACTAGCGGGAGTTGGAGATACGCAGTATTTT.

This clone showed up just once. The V and J genes are TRBV27 and TRBJ1-5, with TRBD1 as a possible D gene (6 bases). The CDR3 runs to 15 residues. Germline CDR1 and CDR2: MNHEY and SMNVEV (reference sequence). V was clipped by 2 bases and J by 4 bases, with 12 bases between them. CDR3 sequence: CASSLRTVGNQPQHF. In DNA form, the CDR3 reads TGTGCCAGCAGTTTAAGGACAGTAGGTAATCAGCCCCAGCATTTT.

This clone has just a few counts. The chain recombines TRBV6-5 with TRBJ2-7, with a weak D call TRBD2 (6 bases). The CDR3 sequence is 14 residues long. V lost 5 bases and J lost 3, with 14 bases in between. From germline, CDR1 is MNHEY and CDR2 SVGAGI. The CDR3 loop is CASSRTRTNYEQYF. The CDR3 DNA follows: TGTGCCAGCAGTCGGACTCGGACTAACTACGAGCAGTACTTC.

This chain uses TRBV6-5 with TRBJ1-4, with a tentative D call TRBD1 (6 bases). V was cut by 9 bases and J by 4 bases, with 18 bases left in between. Germline V lookup: CDR1 MNHEY, CDR2 SVGAGI. The CDR3 has 15 residues. The CDR3 is CASLRRQALNEKLFF. The CDR3 bases are TGTGCCAGTTTAAGGAGACAGGCCCTTAATGAAAAACTGTTTTTT.

The V and J genes are TRBV9 and TRBJ2-2; no firm D call. This CDR3 is 12 amino acids long. Germline CDR1 and CDR2: SGDLS and YYNGEE. V was clipped by 0 bases and J by 8 bases, with 5 bases between them. CDR3 protein: CASSVVGGELFF. The CDR3 nucleotides read TGTGCCAGCAGCGTAGTAGGGGGGGAGCTGTTTTTT.

The chain combines TRBV5-1 with TRBJ2-5; D perhaps matches TRBD1 (6 bases). The CDR3 has 18 residues. Per the germline V gene, CDR1 is SGHRS and CDR2 is YFSETQ. V lost 4 bases, J lost 2 bases, and 24 bases lay in between. The CDR3, as DNA: TGCGCCAGCAGCCCGTTATGGCAAATCGGGACAAGGCAAGAGACCCAGTACTTC. Amino acids: CASSPLWQIGTRQETQYF.

The rearrangement links TRBV11-2 to TRBJ1-2, with D unclear. Deletions cut 1 base from V and 6 bases from J, with 12 bases between. The CDR3 spans 14 residues. Germline lookup yields CDR1 SGHAT and CDR2 FQNNGV. In DNA form, the CDR3 reads TGTGCCAGCAGCTTAGCAGGTCAGCGGAATGGCTACACCTTC. Translated: CASSLAGQRNGYTF.

V and J are TRBV5-4 and TRBJ1-2; perhaps TRBD1 as D (5 bases). The CDR3 runs to 15 residues. With 0 bases removed from V and 4 bases from J, the gap between germline ends came to 13 bases. The germline gives CDR1 SGHNT, CDR2 YYREEE (reference sequence). CDR3 sequence reads: CASSLVGSQGYGYTF. In DNA form, the CDR3 reads TGTGCCAGCAGCTTGGTGGGTTCCCAGGGCTATGGCTACACCTTC.

The J gene is TRBJ1-1, the V gene TRBV6-5; D remains ambiguous. Trimming left V 2 bases short and J 0 bases short, with 7 bases between. This CDR3 region has 14 residues. From germline, CDR1 is MNHEY and CDR2 SVGAGI. The DNA of the CDR3 is TGTGCCAGCAGTTACAAGGGTGTGAACACTGAAGCTTTCTTT. Translated: CASSYKGVNTEAFF.

The rearrangement uses TRBV5-4 and TRBJ2-7; TRBD2 might be the D (5 bases). V shed 4 bases and J shed 0 bases, with 14 bases lying between them. CDR3 length: 15 amino acids. Germline CDR1 reads SGHNT; CDR2 reads YYREEE (reference sequence). As DNA, the CDR3 is TGTGCCAGCAGCCTCCAGACGGGGAGCTCCTACGAGCAGTACTTC. It codes for CASSLQTGSSYEQYF.

V gene TRBV7-9 combines with J gene TRBJ1-1; D ambiguous. Per the germline V gene, CDR1 is SEHNR and CDR2 is FQNEAQ (reference sequence). V was cut by 4 bases and J by 1 base, with 19 bases left in between. The CDR3 runs 17 residues. CDR3 sequence (DNA): TGTGCCAGCAGCTCAAAAATACCCGGTGGTCCGAACACTGAAGCTTTCTTT. It yields the protein CASSSKIPGGPNTEAFF.